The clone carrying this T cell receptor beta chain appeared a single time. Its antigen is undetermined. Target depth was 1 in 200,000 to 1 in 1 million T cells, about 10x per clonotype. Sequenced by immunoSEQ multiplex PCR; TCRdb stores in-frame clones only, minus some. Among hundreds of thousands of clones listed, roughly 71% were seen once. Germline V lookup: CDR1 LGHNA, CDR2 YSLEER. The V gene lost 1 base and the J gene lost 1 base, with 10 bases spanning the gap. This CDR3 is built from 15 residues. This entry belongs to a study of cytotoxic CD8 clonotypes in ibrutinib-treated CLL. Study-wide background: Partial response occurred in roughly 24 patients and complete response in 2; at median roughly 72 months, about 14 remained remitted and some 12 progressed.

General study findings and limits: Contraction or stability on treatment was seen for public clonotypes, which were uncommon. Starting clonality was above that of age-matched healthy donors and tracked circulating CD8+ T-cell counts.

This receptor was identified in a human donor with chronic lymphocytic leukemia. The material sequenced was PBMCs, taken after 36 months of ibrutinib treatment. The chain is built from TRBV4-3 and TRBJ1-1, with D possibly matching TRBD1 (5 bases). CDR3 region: CASSQGLGPNTEAFF. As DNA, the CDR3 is TGCGCCAGCAGCCAAGGGTTGGGGCCGAACACTGAAGCTTTCTTT.